This record concerns one TCR beta chain sequence. What it binds is unknown. These data originate in a study of cytomegalovirus exposure and HLA in healthy donors. Study-wide results and caveats: TRBV6-2, TRBV6-3 and some other V segments were excluded as indistinguishable.

Germline assignment: CDR1 MNHEY and CDR2 SVGAGI. The V end lost 4 bases, the J end lost 2 bases, and 12 bases lay between the germline ends. The CDR3 totals 15 residues. PCR amplification relied on 60 Vbeta primers (plus 13 Jbeta primers). Generated by immunoSEQ multiplex PCR, the TCRdb table keeps only in-frame clones and is missing some. The table lists 200,000 to 250,000 clones, with over 0.75% in the top ten. The TCR comes from a young woman in good health and CMV-seropositive. The material sequenced was PBMCs. This chain joins TRBV6-5 and TRBJ2-1, with D possibly matching TRBD2 (6 bases). CDR3 amino acids: CASSFSGQPYNEQFF. CDR3 coding DNA: TGTGCCAGCAGTTTCAGCGGGCAGCCCTACAATGAGCAGTTCTTC.